This entry lists 10 T cell receptor beta chains sequenced from one sample in a study of control samples from healthy donors and cancer patients. Sequencing was performed with immunoSEQ multiplex PCR; in TCRdb, only in-frame clones are kept and a portion is missing. The sample lists about 86,000 clones; roughly 93% were seen once. Sequencing was done on a sample of blood. The receptors here all came from a woman younger than 30 in good health.

In its sample, this clone was seen a few times. The V and J genes are TRBV19 and TRBJ2-7; D may be TRBD1 or TRBD2 (5 bases each). Germline V lookup: CDR1 LNHDA, CDR2 SQIVND (reference sequence). The CDR3 has 15 residues. Between the trimmed V and J ends, which lost 5 bases and 1 base, there was a span of 15 bases. This chain's CDR3 is CASSPGPSESYEQYF. The CDR3 coding sequence is TGTGCCAGTAGTCCGGGACCATCAGAGTCCTACGAGCAGTACTTC.

The chain has TRBV14 and TRBJ2-7; D might be TRBD1 or TRBD2, each matching 5 bases. The CDR3 loop spans 13 amino acids. The germline gives CDR1 SGHDN, CDR2 FVKESK. V was pared by 5 bases and J by 2 bases, with 10 bases between. The CDR3: CASSSRGAYEQYF. In DNA form, the CDR3 reads TGTGCCAGCAGCTCGAGGGGAGCCTACGAGCAGTACTTC.

V is TRBV13 and J is TRBJ2-1; D remains ambiguous. This CDR3 has 15 amino acids. The V end lost 2 bases, the J end lost 0 bases, and 8 bases lay between the germline ends. In germline, CDR1 is PRHDT, CDR2 FYEKMQ (reference sequence). Written as DNA, the CDR3 is TGTGCCAGCAGCTTAAAGGGATACTCCTACAATGAGCAGTTCTTC. It translates to CASSLKGYSYNEQFF.

As for this clone: A read error may produce the germline difference seen at one junction end. V and J are TRBV27 and TRBJ2-7; D uncertain. CDR3 length equals 13 residues. Per germline, CDR1 MNHEY and CDR2 SMNVEV (reference sequence). Here the CDR3 DNA reads TGTGCAAGCAGGAAGAACTCCTACTACGAGCAGTACTTC. It yields the protein CASRKNSYYEQYF.

The chain combines TRBV15 with TRBJ2-7; a possible D gene is TRBD2 (5 bases). CDR3 size: 14 residues. Trimming stripped 0 bases from V and 6 bases from J, with 12 bases between. CDR1 is LNHNV, CDR2 YYDKDF, per germline (reference sequence). The CDR3 here is CATSRDRDSSEQYF. The CDR3 nucleotides are TGTGCCACCAGCAGAGATCGGGATTCTTCCGAGCAGTACTTC.

The V and J genes are TRBV6-1 and TRBJ1-1; D not certain. The CDR3 contains 14 residues. Trimming took off 7 bases at V and 2 bases at J, with 14 bases between the two ends. Germline loops: CDR1 MNHNS, CDR2 SASEGT. CDR3 sequence: CASTLATLNTEAFF. The CDR3 nucleotides are TGTGCCAGCACCCTAGCCACCTTAAACACTGAAGCTTTCTTT.

The chain is built from TRBV28 and TRBJ1-4; no clear D. Looked up from germline, CDR1 is MDHEN and CDR2 is SYDVKM. V lost 3 bases and J 7 bases, leaving 18 bases between the germline ends. The CDR3 has 16 residues. In DNA form, the CDR3 reads TGTGCCAGCAGTTTGGCCCTGCGTGGGCCTGGTGAAAAACTGTTTTTT. Translation: CASSLALRGPGEKLFF.

The rearrangement joins TRBV9 to TRBJ2-7, with TRBD2 as a possible D gene (5 bases). Per germline, CDR1 SGDLS and CDR2 YYNGEE. Trimming removed 5 bases at V and 5 bases at J, with 17 bases between. This CDR3 region has 14 residues. The CDR3 is CASRGEASSDEQYF. CDR3 sequence (DNA): TGTGCCAGCAGGGGAGAGGCGTCTTCGGACGAGCAGTACTTC.

The chain joins TRBV5-1 to TRBJ1-1; D gene uncertain. V shed 7 bases and J shed 2 bases, with 12 bases lying between them. The germline CDR1 and CDR2 sequences are SGHRS and YFSETQ. This CDR3 region has 13 residues. The CDR3 here is CASAMTPNTEAFF. The CDR3 DNA reads as TGCGCCAGCGCGATGACCCCCAACACTGAAGCTTTCTTT.

J is TRBJ2-1 and V is TRBV20-1; D remains unclear. The CDR3 is 10 amino acids. Trimming stripped 3 bases from V and 12 bases from J, with 9 bases between. CDR1 is DFQATT and CDR2 is SNEGSKA in the germline V gene (reference sequence). The CDR3 bases are TGCAGTGCTAGTCCTATGCGGCAGTTCTTC. It codes for CSASPMRQFF.